A single sample gave rise to the 17 T cell receptor beta chains below, sequenced in a study of Ad26.COV2.S vaccination and SARS-CoV-2 variants. Profiling relied on immunoSEQ multiplex PCR, and the TCRdb table lists in-frame clones only, not all of them. The sample holds 150,000 to 200,000 clones; roughly 85% are singletons and the top ten take 5% to 6.5%. Specimen: peripheral blood, collected after recovery from COVID-19. Source of these receptors: a human donor who had recovered from COVID-19.

This sequence joins TRBV5-8 and TRBJ1-5; 9 bases map to TRBD1. The CDR3 has 16 residues. V shed 4 bases and J 1 base; nucleotides not matched to a gene: 6. CDR1 is SGHTS and CDR2 is YDEGEE in the germline V gene. The CDR3 sequence is CASSPLQGASNQPQHF. CDR3 DNA: TGTGCCAGCAGCCCTCTACAGGGGGCAAGCAATCAGCCCCAGCATTTT.

There are a few counts of this clone. This sample includes further DNA sequences coding for the same CDR3. This chain connects TRBV10-1 to TRBJ2-7; D not resolved. CDR3 size: 11 residues. Germline CDR1 and CDR2: WNHNN and SYGVQD (reference sequence). V lost 2 bases to trimming and J lost 7 bases, with 6 bases between them. The CDR3 region has the DNA TGCGCCAGCAGTGAGGGCAGGGAGCAGTACTTC. It codes for CASSEGREQYF.

V usage is TRBV6-5 and J usage is TRBJ2-7; D is unresolved. Germline CDR1 reads MNHEY; CDR2 reads SVGAGI. The CDR3 has 15 residues. V lost 0 bases and J 1 base, leaving 10 bases between the germline ends. CDR3 sequence: CASSYSIYPSYEQYF. The CDR3, as DNA: TGTGCCAGCAGTTACTCGATTTATCCATCCTACGAGCAGTACTTC.

V and J are TRBV23-1 and TRBJ2-3; D gene unclear. TRBV23-1 is designated an ORF whose function remains uncertain. V lost 1 base and J lost 6, with 8 bases in between. The CDR3 extends over 13 amino acids. In nucleotides, the CDR3 is TGCGCCAGCAGTCAATTCCCCGAGGATACGCAGTATTTT. Translation gives CASSQFPEDTQYF.

This clone was counted once. This chain links TRBV11-2 with TRBJ2-5, with 8 positions matching TRBD2. The germline V gene encodes CDR1 SGHAT and CDR2 FQNNGV. The CDR3 spans 13 residues. J gave up 6 bases and V 8 bases, and 8 bases lay outside the gene matches. Written as DNA, the CDR3 is TGTGCCAGCCTTCTATCGGGGGGGCAGACCCAGTACTTC. It codes for CASLLSGGQTQYF.

The chain employs TRBV28 and TRBJ2-1, with D possibly matching TRBD1 (5 bases). V was cut by 6 bases and J by 5 bases, with 17 bases left in between. From germline, CDR1 is MDHEN and CDR2 SYDVKM. The CDR3 has 15 residues. DNA for the CDR3: TGTGCCAGCAGATGGGTAGGGGAACGAGACAATGAGCAGTTCTTC. This codes for CASRWVGERDNEQFF.

This clone has just one count. The gene calls are TRBV3-1 (or the pseudogene TRBV3-2) and TRBJ2-3, with TRBD2 matching 13 bases. The CDR3 length is 15 residues. Trimming cost V 0 bases and J 6 bases; bases outside gene matches: 0. Germline CDR1 LGHDT, CDR2 YNNKEL (reference sequence). The CDR3 here is CASSQEGLAGDTQYF. The CDR3 DNA is TGTGCCAGCAGCCAAGAGGGACTAGCGGGGGATACGCAGTATTTT.

The V gene is TRBV7-9, the J gene TRBJ1-1; 8 bases align to TRBD1. V was clipped by 3 bases and J by 4 bases; unmatched bases: 4. CDR3 size: 14 residues. CDR1 is SEHNR and CDR2 is FQNEAQ in the germline V gene (reference sequence). This chain's CDR3 is CASSFQQGGTEAFF. CDR3 in DNA: TGTGCCAGCAGCTTCCAACAGGGGGGCACTGAAGCTTTCTTT.

V usage is TRBV3-1 (or the pseudogene TRBV3-2) and J usage is TRBJ2-5; 10 bases are shared with TRBD1. The length of the CDR3 is 14 residues. Germline V gene lookup returns CDR1 LGHDT and CDR2 YNNKEL (reference sequence). With V trimmed by 5 bases and J by 4 bases, 4 bases remained unmatched. CDR3: CASSDRGLGETQYF. The CDR3, as DNA: TGTGCCAGCAGCGACAGGGGGCTAGGAGAGACCCAGTACTTC.

The V gene is TRBV25-1, the J gene TRBJ1-2; no definite D call. Trimming cost V 5 bases and J 4 bases, with 8 bases left between them. The CDR3 length is 12 residues. The germline V gene has CDR1 MGHDK and CDR2 SYGVNS. CDR3 sequence: CASSRNPYGYTF. CDR3 bases: TGTGCCAGCAGTAGAAACCCCTATGGCTACACCTTC.

This sequence joins TRBV7-9 and TRBJ1-3, with D hard to call. Trimming pared 5 bases from V and 1 base from J, leaving 18 bases between. The CDR3 sequence is 17 residues long. CDR1 is SEHNR and CDR2 is FQNEAQ in the germline V gene (reference sequence). The CDR3 DNA reads TGTGCCAGCAGCCTTGTCGGACGGGTAGTTTCTGGAAACACCATATATTTT. Translating gives CASSLVGRVVSGNTIYF.

The rearrangement joins TRBV19 to TRBJ2-1, with 7 bases identical to TRBD2. V lost 0 bases and J lost 0; bases outside the gene matches: 14. The CDR3 consists of 20 residues. CDR1 and CDR2 from the germline V gene are LNHDA and SQIVND (reference sequence). The CDR3 reads CASSIDPKQGAGNSYNEQFF. CDR3 nucleotides: TGTGCCAGTAGTATAGACCCCAAGCAGGGAGCGGGGAACTCCTACAATGAGCAGTTCTTC.

The V and J genes are TRBV19 and TRBJ1-2, with 7 nucleotides matching TRBD1. V gave up 2 bases and J gave up 8 bases; unmatched junction bases: 8. Germline CDR1 and CDR2: LNHDA and SQIVND (reference sequence). This CDR3 has 14 amino acids. CDR3 in DNA: TGTGCCAGTAGTATAATCGAGACAGGGAGCGGCTACACCTTC. It specifies CASSIIETGSGYTF.

This clone was seen a handful of times. This sequence joins TRBV4-1 and TRBJ1-1; maybe TRBD1 (6 bases). Germline assignment: CDR1 MGHRA and CDR2 YSYEKL. This CDR3 spans 17 amino acids. The V end was cut by 1 base, the J end by 0 bases, with 15 bases between. The DNA of the CDR3 is TGCGCCAGCAGCCAAGTTACAGGGATCACAATGAACACTGAAGCTTTCTTT. Its protein is CASSQVTGITMNTEAFF.

This clone was counted a single time. The CDR3 nucleotides read TGTGCCAGTAGTATCTCGGGGCTTCTCTTGAATGAGCAGTTCTTC. It codes for CASSISGLLLNEQFF. This rearrangement joins TRBV19 to TRBJ2-1; D possibly matches TRBD1 or TRBD2 (5 bases each). Germline V gene lookup returns CDR1 LNHDA and CDR2 SQIVND (reference sequence). V was pared by 3 bases and J by 7 bases, with 16 bases between. The CDR3 is 15 residues long. Full variable domain (remainder filled in from reference TRBV19 and TRBJ2-1): DGGITQSPKYLFRKEGQNVTLSCEQNLNHDAMYWYRQDPGQGLRLIYYSQIVNDFQKGDIAEGYSVSREKKESFPLTVTSAQKNPTAFYLCASSISGLLLNEQFFGPGTRLTVL.

The chain combines TRBV4-2 with TRBJ2-5, with D possibly TRBD2 on 5 matching bases. From germline, CDR1 is LGHNA and CDR2 YNFKEQ. The CDR3 spans 17 residues. V was trimmed by 1 base and J by 5 bases, leaving 20 bases between them. The DNA for the CDR3 is TGTGCCAGCAGCCAAGCGGTAGGCACCTACGGGATGGAGACCCAGTACTTC. Its protein product is CASSQAVGTYGMETQYF.

This sequence joins TRBV19 and TRBJ1-1; 9 positions match TRBD1. The trim removed 3 bases at V and 4 bases at J, leaving 3 bases unmatched. The CDR3 covers 14 residues. Germline-derived CDR1 and CDR2 are LNHDA and SQIVND (reference sequence). CDR3 DNA: TGTGCCAGTAGTATGCGACAGGGGGGCACTGAAGCTTTCTTT. Protein product: CASSMRQGGTEAFF.